What follows is one T cell receptor beta chain and its context. This entry comes from a study of patients with pleural tuberculosis. TCRdb called the reads again in MiXCR, with one record for every CDR3 protein. The data contain under 55,000 distinct CDR3 sequences, under 8.5% of them seen just once; the ten biggest clones take up 15% to 20%. This TCR came from a human donor with pleural tuberculosis.

CDR3 nucleotides: TGTGCCATCAGACCGGGACTAGGTAGAGATACGCAGTATTTT. It yields the protein CAIRPGLGRDTQYF. The V gene is TRBV10-3, the J gene TRBJ2-3; 8 positions match TRBD2. The CDR3 totals 14 residues. Germline CDR1 reads ENHRY; CDR2 reads SYGVKD. Losses at the gene ends were 6 bases for V and 5 bases for J; bases not matched to a gene: 7.